These T cell receptor beta chains were read from a single sample in a study of OX40 agonist ivuxolimab in advanced cancers. Generated by immunoSEQ multiplex PCR, the TCRdb table keeps only in-frame clones and is missing some. Of 75,000 to 100,000 clones listed, roughly 80% were seen once; the top ten hold approximately 5.5%. The material sequenced was CD4+ or CD8+ T cells sorted from blood, taken in a trial of the OX40 agonist ivuxolimab. These receptors came from an adult with an advanced solid tumor such as melanoma, head and neck, liver or kidney cancer. CDR3s include the opening cysteine and the closing phenylalanine or tryptophan. Fields, in order: J gene, V gene, CDR3 protein.

J: TRBJ1-1; V: TRBV11-2; CDR3: CASSLSPGANTEAFF
J: TRBJ1-5; V: TRBV21-1; CDR3: CASSTRDRDLNSNQPQHF
J: TRBJ1-4; V: TRBV6-1; CDR3: CASTQAPLGEKLFF
J: TRBJ2-3; V: TRBV2; CDR3: CASSQLVSDTQYF
J: TRBJ2-3; V: TRBV2; CDR3: CASGGGTDTQYF
J: TRBJ1-1; V: TRBV19; CDR3: CASSIGQRSMNTEAFF
J: TRBJ2-5; V: TRBV11-2; CDR3: CASSALLANQETQYF
J: TRBJ1-2; V: TRBV10-3; CDR3: CAISESRTGPYGYTF
J: TRBJ2-1; V: TRBV7-3; CDR3: CASSLREGRSGVGNEQFF
J: TRBJ2-7; V: TRBV5-1; CDR3: CASSLGSVGASYEQYF
J: TRBJ2-3; V: TRBV2; CDR3: CASRGTSGRTSTDTQYF
J: TRBJ2-2; V: TRBV10-3; CDR3: CATRGAGELFF
J: TRBJ2-7; V: TRBV2; CDR3: CASSEGYEQYF